This T cell receptor (beta chain) appears in the sequencing data of a study of T cell repertoires in cytomegalovirus infection. Background on the study: Both CMV infection and a matching HLA type were indicated by public TCR beta signatures.

TCRdb re-analysed the reads in MiXCR, keeping a single row per CDR3 protein. The sample has about 89,000 distinct CDR3 sequences, 25% to 30% seen once; the top ten hold roughly 70%. The germline V gene encodes CDR1 SNHLY and CDR2 FYNNEI. CDR3 length: 14 residues. Trimming removed 1 base from V and 5 bases from J, with 11 bases in between. This clonotype occurred a few times. The antigen remains unidentified. V gene TRBV2 combines with J gene TRBJ1-1; D is uncertain. The source material was CD8+ T cells from cultured PBMCs, sampled from culture after CMV antigen stimulation. This receptor was taken from a human donor in good health (CMV status not recorded). Some clones in this sample may be carry-over from other donors' samples. The chain's CDR3 is CASSEEALATEAFF. CDR3 DNA sequence: TGTGCCAGCAGTGAAGAGGCCCTCGCGACTGAAGCTTTCTTT.